This TCR beta chain was found in a study of identical twins (TCRdb year 2016). About the investigation overall: TCR alpha and beta repertoires from monozygotic twins, unrelated adults of various ages and cord blood were deep-sequenced to test whether fetal clonotypes persist. To rule out contamination, the twin experiments were replicated at different times with different library preparation protocols. Study-wide findings and limitations: Because the same donors could not be followed over many years, the conclusions relied on cross-sectional statistical analysis. In monozygotic twins, out-of-frame TCR alpha sharing was systematically underestimated by recombination models, although the models agreed with sharing between unrelated individuals. A weaker excess of twin sharing was found in beta out-of-frame sequences because the signal-to-noise ratio was lowered by fewer shared sequences. Invariant T cells such as MAIT and iNKT could partly confound zero-insertion analyses, although diverse VJ usage argued against such confounding for most clonotypes. Abundant cord blood beta clonotypes carried fewer insertions; young adult naive repertoires showed a weaker similar trend, while memory repertoires showed none. Compared with coincidental sharing between unrelated individuals, out-of-frame TCR alpha sequences shared between twins showed an excess of sequences with low generation probability.

Every donor was a healthy Caucasian. Three pairs of female monozygotic twins, all aged about 18 to 30 years, made up the twin cohort. RNA for TCR libraries was isolated from peripheral blood mononuclear cells. The table lists this clonotype with many counts. Its antigen remains unidentified. No base quality information exists; no much larger clone differs at one position. Libraries were built with 5' RACE. The sample was run on an Illumina HiSeq 2000. A universal primer binding site was introduced by template switching, and a unique molecular identifier was present in the final cDNA, enabling accurate counting of TCR cDNA molecules. Specific primers in the conserved constant-segment region were used to synthesize first-strand cDNA for the TCR alpha and beta chains. Each cDNA library was double barcoded, with a SMART-Mk sample barcode plus Illumina barcodes, to control for contamination. TruSeq adapter sequences, together with Illumina sample barcodes, were added in two successive PCR steps. TCR alpha and beta cDNA libraries were sequenced on the Illumina HiSeq platform with custom primers. The authors processed their data as follows. MiGEC processed the raw reads to extract unique molecular identifiers, while MiXCR was used to determine the CDR3 positions. Recombination models were inferred per individual with the repgenHMM and IGoR tools using an EM algorithm. Shared clonotype analysis was performed with the tcR package in R, normalizing sharing by the product of cloneset sizes. Out-of-frame nonproductive sequences were analyzed to study raw recombination free of thymic and clonal selection effects. TCRdb took the public reads, trimmed them with fastp at Q25, ran MiXCR for clone calling and kept in-frame beta chains. Each record represents a unique CDR3 protein, reported with the most common genes and DNA among its rows. V and J calls and clone size were set by TCRdb, not the authors. This sample is represented by around 960,000 distinct CDR3 sequences; approximately 13% of them were singletons. The top ten clonotypes cover about 1.5% of the sample.

The CDR3 sequence holds 15 residues, the cysteine and phenylalanine included. The kept DNA is CDR3 alone, 45 bases in frame from the first base. V trim: 1 base; J trim: 6 bases; unmatched bases: 3. CDR1 and CDR2 are read off the germline V gene as ENHRY and SYGVKD. These same data were also listed under a study on yellow fever vaccine responses in identical twins. As noted in the second study: According to the authors, in identical twins the way T cells responded to vaccination appeared partly convergent and partly personalized. Focusing on identical twins, the study followed the T cell clones that responded to the vaccine, and did so with precision.

The rearranged chain carries TRBV10-3 and TRBJ1-6, with 7 bases aligning to TRBD1. The clonotype originates from a woman under 30 in good health. Source material: PBMCs. Here is the DNA: TGTGCCATCAGTGAGTTAGGGGGCTCTAATTCACCCCTCCACTTT. It translates as CAISELGGSNSPLHF.